The clone carrying this TCR beta chain showed up just a few times. The antigen remains unidentified. Preparation of TCR beta libraries was done by quantitative 5'-RACE with molecular barcodes. TCRdb passed the 5' RACE reads through MiXCR, listing each CDR3 protein once. Of about 240,000 distinct CDR3 sequences in the sample, roughly 10% are singletons; the top ten hold around 6.5%. These data originate in a study of CD8 T cells in ankylosing spondylitis. Regarding the study as a whole: Disease-linked clones were CD8+ and relatively rare in peripheral blood. What seemed typical of ankylosing spondylitis blood was a TCR beta motif built from 7 or 8 highly homologous variants.

CDR1 is SGHAT, CDR2 FQDESV, per germline (reference sequence). With 5 bases removed from V and 1 base from J, the gap between germline ends came to 16 bases. The CDR3 has 16 residues. The rearrangement joins TRBV11-1 to TRBJ2-3; possible D gene TRBD1, 6 bases. Sequencing input: blood, either unsorted or a sorted T cell fraction (not recorded which). This receptor was obtained from a male donor with ankylosing spondylitis or in good health (not recorded which). CDR3 residues: CASSQGHGQGTDTQYF. The CDR3, as DNA: TGTGCCAGCAGCCAGGGGCACGGTCAGGGCACAGATACGCAGTATTTT.